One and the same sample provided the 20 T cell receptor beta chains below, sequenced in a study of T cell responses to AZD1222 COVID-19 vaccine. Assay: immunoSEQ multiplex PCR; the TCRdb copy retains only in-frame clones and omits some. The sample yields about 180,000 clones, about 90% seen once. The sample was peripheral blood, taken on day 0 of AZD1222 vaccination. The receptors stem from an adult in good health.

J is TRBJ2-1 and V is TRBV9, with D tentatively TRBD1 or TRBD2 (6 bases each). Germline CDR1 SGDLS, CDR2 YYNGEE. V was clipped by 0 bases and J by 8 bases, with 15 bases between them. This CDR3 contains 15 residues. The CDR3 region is CASSVEGGPLDEQFF. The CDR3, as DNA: TGTGCCAGCAGCGTAGAGGGGGGACCTTTGGATGAGCAGTTCTTC.

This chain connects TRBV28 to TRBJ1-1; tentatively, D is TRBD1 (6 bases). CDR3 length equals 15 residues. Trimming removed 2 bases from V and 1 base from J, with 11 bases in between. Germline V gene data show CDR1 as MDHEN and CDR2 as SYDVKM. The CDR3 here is CASSLPGATNTEAFF. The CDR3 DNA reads TGTGCCAGCAGTTTACCGGGGGCGACGAACACTGAAGCTTTCTTT.

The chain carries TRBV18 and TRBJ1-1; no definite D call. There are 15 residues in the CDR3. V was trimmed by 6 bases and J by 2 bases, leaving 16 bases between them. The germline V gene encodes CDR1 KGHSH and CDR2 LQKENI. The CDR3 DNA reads TGTGCCAGCTCCCAAACGACGGATAGTAACACTGAAGCTTTCTTT. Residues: CASSQTTDSNTEAFF.

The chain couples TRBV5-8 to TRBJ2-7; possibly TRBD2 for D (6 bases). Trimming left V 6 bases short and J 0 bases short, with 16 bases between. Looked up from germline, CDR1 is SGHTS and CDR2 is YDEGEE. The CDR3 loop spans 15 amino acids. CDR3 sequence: CASNPTAGSSYEQYF. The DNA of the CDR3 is TGTGCCAGCAACCCGACGGCGGGGAGCTCCTACGAGCAGTACTTC.

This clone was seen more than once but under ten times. The CDR3 is CASRRDGTNSPLHF. The DNA for the CDR3 is TGTGCCAGCAGGAGGGACGGAACTAATTCACCCCTCCACTTT. The chain uses TRBV28 and TRBJ1-6; D may be TRBD1 (5 bases). V lost 6 bases to trimming and J lost 6 bases, with 12 bases between them. The CDR3 loop spans 14 amino acids. Germline CDR1 and CDR2: MDHEN and SYDVKM.

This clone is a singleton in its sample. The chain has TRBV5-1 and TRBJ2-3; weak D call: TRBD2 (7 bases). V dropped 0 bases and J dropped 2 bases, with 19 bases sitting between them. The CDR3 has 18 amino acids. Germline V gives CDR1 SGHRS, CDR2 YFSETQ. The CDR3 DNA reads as TGCGCCAGCAGCTTGGAGCCCCCGTGGGCGGGGGCCACAGATACGCAGTATTTT. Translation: CASSLEPPWAGATDTQYF.

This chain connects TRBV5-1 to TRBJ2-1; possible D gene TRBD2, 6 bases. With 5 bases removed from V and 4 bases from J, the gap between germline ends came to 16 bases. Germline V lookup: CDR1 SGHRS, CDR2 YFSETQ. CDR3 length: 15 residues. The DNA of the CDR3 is TGCGCCAGCAGGACCCGGGACTGGCCTTACAATGAGCAGTTCTTC. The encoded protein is CASRTRDWPYNEQFF.

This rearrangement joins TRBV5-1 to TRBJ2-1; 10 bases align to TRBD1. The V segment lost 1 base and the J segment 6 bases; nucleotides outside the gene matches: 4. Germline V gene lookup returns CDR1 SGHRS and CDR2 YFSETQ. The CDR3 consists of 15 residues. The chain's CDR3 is CASSLRTGGGNEQFF. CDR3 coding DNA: TGCGCCAGCAGCTTGCGGACAGGGGGTGGCAATGAGCAGTTCTTC.

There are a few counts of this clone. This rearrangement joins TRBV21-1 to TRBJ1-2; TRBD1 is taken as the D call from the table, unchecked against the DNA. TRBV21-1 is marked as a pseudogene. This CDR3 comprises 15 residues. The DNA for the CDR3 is TGTGCCAGCGCGGTAGACAGAACTTTAAACTATGGCTACACCTTC. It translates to CASAVDRTLNYGYTF.

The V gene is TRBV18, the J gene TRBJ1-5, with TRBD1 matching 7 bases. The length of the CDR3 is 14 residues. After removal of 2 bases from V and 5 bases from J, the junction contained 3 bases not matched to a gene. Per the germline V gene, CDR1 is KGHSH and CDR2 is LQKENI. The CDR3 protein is CASSPRQGDQPQHF. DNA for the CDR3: TGTGCCAGCTCACCAAGACAGGGTGATCAGCCCCAGCATTTT.

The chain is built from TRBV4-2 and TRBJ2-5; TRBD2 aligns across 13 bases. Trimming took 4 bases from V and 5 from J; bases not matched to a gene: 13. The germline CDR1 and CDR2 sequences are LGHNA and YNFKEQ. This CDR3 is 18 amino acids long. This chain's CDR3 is CASSPELAGGARLETQYF. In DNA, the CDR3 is TGTGCCAGCAGCCCCGAACTAGCGGGGGGGGCAAGATTGGAGACCCAGTACTTC.

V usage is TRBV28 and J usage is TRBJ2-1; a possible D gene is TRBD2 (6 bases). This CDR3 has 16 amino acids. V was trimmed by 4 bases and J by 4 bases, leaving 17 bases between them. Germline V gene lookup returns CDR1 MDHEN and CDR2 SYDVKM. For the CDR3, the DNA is TGTGCCAGCAGTTCCCGGGGGAGCGGGCGATACAATGAGCAGTTCTTC. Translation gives CASSSRGSGRYNEQFF.

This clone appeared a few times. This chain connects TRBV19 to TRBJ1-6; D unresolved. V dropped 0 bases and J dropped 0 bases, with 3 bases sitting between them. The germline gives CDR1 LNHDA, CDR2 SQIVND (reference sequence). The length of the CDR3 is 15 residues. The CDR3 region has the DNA TGTGCCAGTAGTATAGAGAGCTCCTATAATTCACCCCTCCACTTT. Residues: CASSIESSYNSPLHF.

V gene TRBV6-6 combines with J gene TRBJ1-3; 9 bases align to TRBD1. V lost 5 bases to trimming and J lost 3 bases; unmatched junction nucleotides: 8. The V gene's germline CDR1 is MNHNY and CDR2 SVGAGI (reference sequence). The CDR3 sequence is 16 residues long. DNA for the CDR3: TGTGCCAGCAGTAGCCTCGGACAGGGGCTTGGAAACACCATATATTTT. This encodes CASSSLGQGLGNTIYF.

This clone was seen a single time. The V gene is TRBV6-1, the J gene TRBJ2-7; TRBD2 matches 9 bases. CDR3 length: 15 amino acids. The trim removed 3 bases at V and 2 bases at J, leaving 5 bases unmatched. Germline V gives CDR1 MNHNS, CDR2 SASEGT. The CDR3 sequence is CASSEGTSIPYEQYF. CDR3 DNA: TGTGCCAGCAGTGAGGGGACTAGCATTCCCTACGAGCAGTACTTC.

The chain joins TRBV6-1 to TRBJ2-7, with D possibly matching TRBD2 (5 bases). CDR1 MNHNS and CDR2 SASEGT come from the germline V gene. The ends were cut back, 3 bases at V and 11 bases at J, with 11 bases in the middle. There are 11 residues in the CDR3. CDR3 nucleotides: TGTGCCAGCAGTGATGGCGGGTTGAAGTACTTC. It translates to CASSDGGLKYF.

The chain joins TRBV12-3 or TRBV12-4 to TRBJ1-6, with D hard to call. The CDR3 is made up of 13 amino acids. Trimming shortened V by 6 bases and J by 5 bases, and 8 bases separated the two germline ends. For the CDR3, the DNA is TGTGCCAGCAGCCCCAGCCATAATTCACCCCTCCACTTT. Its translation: CASSPSHNSPLHF.

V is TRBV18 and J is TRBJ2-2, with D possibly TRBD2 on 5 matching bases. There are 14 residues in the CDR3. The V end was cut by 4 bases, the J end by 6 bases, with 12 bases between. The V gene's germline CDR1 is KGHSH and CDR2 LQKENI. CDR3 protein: CASSRLRAAGELFF. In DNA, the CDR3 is TGTGCCAGCTCACGCCTTCGAGCGGCCGGGGAGCTGTTTTTT.

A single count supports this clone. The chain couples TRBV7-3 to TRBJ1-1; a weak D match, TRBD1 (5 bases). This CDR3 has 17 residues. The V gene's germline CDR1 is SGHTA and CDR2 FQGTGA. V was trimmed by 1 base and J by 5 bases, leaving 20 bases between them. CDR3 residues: CASSLKGIGQGGTEAFF. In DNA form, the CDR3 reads TGTGCCAGCAGCTTAAAGGGTATTGGGCAGGGTGGGACTGAAGCTTTCTTT.

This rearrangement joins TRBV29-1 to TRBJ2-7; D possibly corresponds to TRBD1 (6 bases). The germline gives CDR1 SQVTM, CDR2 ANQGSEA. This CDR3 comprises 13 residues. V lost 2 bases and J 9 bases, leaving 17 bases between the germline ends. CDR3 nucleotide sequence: TGCAGCGTTGAAATCGGACAGTCTTTGGGGCAGTACTTC. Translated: CSVEIGQSLGQYF.